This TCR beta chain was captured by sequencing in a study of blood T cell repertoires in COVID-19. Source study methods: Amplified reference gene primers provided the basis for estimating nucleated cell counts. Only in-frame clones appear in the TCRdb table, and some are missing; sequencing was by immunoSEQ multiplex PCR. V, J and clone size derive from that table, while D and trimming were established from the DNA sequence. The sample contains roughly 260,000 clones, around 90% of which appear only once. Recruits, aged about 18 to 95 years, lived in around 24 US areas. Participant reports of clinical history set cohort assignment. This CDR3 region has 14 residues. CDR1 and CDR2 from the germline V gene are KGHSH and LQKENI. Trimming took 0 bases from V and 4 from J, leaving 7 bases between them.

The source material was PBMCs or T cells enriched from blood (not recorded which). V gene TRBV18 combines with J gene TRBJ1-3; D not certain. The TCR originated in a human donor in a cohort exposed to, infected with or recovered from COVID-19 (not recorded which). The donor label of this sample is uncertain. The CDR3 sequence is CASSPPGVGNTIYF. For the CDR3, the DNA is TGTGCCAGCTCACCACCGGGAGTGGGAAACACCATATATTTT.